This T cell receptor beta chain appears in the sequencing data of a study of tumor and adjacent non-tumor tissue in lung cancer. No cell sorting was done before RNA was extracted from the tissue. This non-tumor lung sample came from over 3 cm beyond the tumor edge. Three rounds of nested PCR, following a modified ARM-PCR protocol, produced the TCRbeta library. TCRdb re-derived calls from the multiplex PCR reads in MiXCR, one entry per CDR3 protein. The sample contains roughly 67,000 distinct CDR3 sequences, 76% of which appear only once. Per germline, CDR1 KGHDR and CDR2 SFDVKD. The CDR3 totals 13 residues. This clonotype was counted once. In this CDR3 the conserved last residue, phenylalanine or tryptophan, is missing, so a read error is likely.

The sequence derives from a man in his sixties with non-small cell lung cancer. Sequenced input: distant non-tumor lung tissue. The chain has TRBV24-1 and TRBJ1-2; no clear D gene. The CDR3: CATSAPWSPGYTS. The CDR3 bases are TGTGCTACCAGTGCCCCTTGGTCGCCTGGCTACACCTCC.